This T cell receptor (beta chain) was sequenced during a study of cytotoxic CD8 clonotypes in ibrutinib-treated CLL. Study as a whole: Enrolment comprised roughly 11 relapsed/refractory and some 15 treatment-naive patients; fewer than 18 were IGHV unmutated.

The protocol was immunoSEQ multiplex PCR, while the TCRdb copy is restricted to in-frame clones and leaves out a portion. This sample has around 300,000 clones, with around four fifths found just once. Whole-study findings and limits: Age-matched healthy donor levels were exceeded by baseline clonality, which tracked circulating CD8+ T-cell counts.

This clone was seen once. Its antigen is not identified. The ends were cut back, 0 bases at V and 6 bases at J, with 5 bases in the middle. Germline CDR1 is SGHDT and CDR2 is YYEEEE. CDR3 size: 12 residues. Sample: PBMCs, taken before ibrutinib treatment. The chain carries TRBV5-6 and TRBJ2-3; D remains unclear. This TCR derives from a human donor with chronic lymphocytic leukemia. For the CDR3, the DNA is TGTGCCAGCAGCTTGGGGTTCGATACGCAGTATTTT. This sequence encodes CASSLGFDTQYF.